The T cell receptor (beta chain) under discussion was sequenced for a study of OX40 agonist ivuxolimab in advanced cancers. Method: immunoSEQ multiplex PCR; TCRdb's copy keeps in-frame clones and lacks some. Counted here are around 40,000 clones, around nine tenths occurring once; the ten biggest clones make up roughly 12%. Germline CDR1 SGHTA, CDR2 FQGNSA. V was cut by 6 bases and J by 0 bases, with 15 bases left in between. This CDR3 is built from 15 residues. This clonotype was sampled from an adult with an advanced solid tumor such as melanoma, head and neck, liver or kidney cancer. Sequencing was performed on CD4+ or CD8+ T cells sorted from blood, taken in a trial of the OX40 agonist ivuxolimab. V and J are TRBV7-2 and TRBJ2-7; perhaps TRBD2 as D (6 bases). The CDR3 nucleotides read TGTGCCAGCAGGAACCGGGACTCAAGCTCCTACGAGCAGTACTTC. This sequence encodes CASRNRDSSSYEQYF.